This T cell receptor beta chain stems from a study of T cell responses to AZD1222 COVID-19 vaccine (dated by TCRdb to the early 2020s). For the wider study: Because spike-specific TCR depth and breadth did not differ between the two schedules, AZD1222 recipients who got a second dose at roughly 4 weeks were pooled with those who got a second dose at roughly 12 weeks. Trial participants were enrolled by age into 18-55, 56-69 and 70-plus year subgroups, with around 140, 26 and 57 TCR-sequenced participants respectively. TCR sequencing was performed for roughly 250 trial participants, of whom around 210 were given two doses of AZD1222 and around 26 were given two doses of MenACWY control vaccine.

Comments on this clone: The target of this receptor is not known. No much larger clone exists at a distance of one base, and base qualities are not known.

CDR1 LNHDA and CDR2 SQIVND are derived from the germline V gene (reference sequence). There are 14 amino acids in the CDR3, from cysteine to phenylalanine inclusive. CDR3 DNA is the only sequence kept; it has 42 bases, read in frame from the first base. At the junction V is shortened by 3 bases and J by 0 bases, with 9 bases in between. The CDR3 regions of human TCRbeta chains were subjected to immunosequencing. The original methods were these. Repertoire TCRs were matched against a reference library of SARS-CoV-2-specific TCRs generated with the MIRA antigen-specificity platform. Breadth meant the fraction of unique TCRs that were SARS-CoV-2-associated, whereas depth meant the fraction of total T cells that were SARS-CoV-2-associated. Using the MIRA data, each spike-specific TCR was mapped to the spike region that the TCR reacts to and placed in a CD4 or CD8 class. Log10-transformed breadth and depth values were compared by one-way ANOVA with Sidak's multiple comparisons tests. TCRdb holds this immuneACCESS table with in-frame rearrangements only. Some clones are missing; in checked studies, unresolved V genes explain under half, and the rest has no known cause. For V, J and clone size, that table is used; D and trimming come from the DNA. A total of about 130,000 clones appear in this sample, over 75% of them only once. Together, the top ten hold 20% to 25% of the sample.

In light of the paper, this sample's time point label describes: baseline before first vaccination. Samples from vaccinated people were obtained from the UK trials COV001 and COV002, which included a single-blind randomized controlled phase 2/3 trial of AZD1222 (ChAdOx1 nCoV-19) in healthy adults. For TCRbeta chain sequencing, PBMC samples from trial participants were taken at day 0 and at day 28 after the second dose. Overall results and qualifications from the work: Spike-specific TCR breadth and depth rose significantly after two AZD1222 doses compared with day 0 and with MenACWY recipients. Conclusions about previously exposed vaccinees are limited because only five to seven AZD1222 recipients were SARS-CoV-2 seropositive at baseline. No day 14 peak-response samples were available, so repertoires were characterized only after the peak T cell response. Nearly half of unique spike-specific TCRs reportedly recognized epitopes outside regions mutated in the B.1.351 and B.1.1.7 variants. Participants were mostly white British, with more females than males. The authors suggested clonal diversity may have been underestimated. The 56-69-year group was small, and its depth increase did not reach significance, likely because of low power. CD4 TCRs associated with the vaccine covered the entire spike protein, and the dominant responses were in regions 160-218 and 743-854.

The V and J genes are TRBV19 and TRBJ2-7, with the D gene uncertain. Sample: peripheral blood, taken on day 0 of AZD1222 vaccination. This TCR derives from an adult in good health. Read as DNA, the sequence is TGTGCCAGTAGTATTCCAGGCCGCTCCTACGAGCAGTACTTC. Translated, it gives CASSIPGRSYEQYF.